What follows are 22 T cell receptor beta chains derived from one specimen sequenced in a study of blood T cell repertoires in COVID-19. The table came from immunoSEQ multiplex PCR; TCRdb's copy has only in-frame clones and leaves some out. Of around 300,000 clones listed, 75% to 90% were seen once; the top ten hold about 3%. Sequencing was carried out using peripheral blood. Source of these receptors: a woman aged 30 to 39 with active or convalescent COVID-19.

The chain links TRBV3-1 (or the pseudogene TRBV3-2) to TRBJ1-1, with a weak D call TRBD1 (6 bases). Germline CDR1 reads LGHDT; CDR2 reads YNNKEL (reference sequence). This CDR3 is 16 amino acids long. Trimming stripped 2 bases from V and 4 bases from J, with 17 bases between. As DNA, the CDR3 is TGTGCCAGCAGCCAACGCGGGGGCCTTGGGGCCACTGAAGCTTTCTTT. As protein: CASSQRGGLGATEAFF.

This sequence joins TRBV19 and TRBJ1-5; 9 bases are shared with TRBD1. The J segment lost 4 bases and the V segment lost 6 bases, leaving 4 bases of the junction unmatched. The CDR3 consists of 14 residues. Germline V gene data show CDR1 as LNHDA and CDR2 as SQIVND (reference sequence). The CDR3 coding sequence is TGTGCCAGTAGAGGGGACAGGGATAATCAGCCCCAGCATTTT. It yields the protein CASRGDRDNQPQHF.

With respect to this clone: Germline is not matched at one junction end, which may reflect a read error. V gene TRBV3-1 (or the pseudogene TRBV3-2) combines with J gene TRBJ1-1; 7 bases are a match to TRBD1. This CDR3 spans 12 amino acids. CDR1 LGHDT and CDR2 YNNKEL come from the germline V gene (reference sequence). CDR3 loop: CASSRATGERIF. For the CDR3, the DNA is TGTGCCAGCAGCCGGGCTACAGGGGAGCGGATCTTT.

V gene TRBV29-1 combines with J gene TRBJ1-2; 9 bases fit TRBD1. The germline V gene has CDR1 SQVTM and CDR2 ANQGSEA. V lost 6 bases, J lost 0 bases, and 2 bases stayed unmatched. The CDR3 loop spans 13 amino acids. The CDR3 here is CSVWTGANYGYTF. The CDR3 nucleotides read TGCAGCGTGTGGACAGGGGCTAACTATGGCTACACCTTC.

V usage is TRBV24-1 and J usage is TRBJ1-5, with D possibly being TRBD1 (5 bases). With 12 bases removed from V and 7 bases from J, the gap between germline ends came to 18 bases. Germline V lookup: CDR1 KGHDR, CDR2 SFDVKD. The CDR3 totals 13 residues. The CDR3 spells CAPPGREWQPQHF. CDR3 nucleotide sequence: TGTGCCCCCCCCGGCAGGGAATGGCAGCCCCAGCATTTT.

The genes are TRBV24-1 and TRBJ2-2, with TRBD2 matching 13 bases. V shed 4 bases and J 4 bases; nucleotides not matched to a gene: 11. Germline V gives CDR1 KGHDR, CDR2 SFDVKD. The CDR3 consists of 19 residues. Here the CDR3 DNA reads TGTGCCACCAGTGACCCCCTCCCGGGACTAGCGGGGTTCACCGGGGAGCTGTTTTTT. Its translation: CATSDPLPGLAGFTGELFF.

The J gene is TRBJ2-4, the V gene TRBV6-1; the match to TRBD1 covers 11 bases. This CDR3 has 18 amino acids. CDR1 MNHNS and CDR2 SASEGT come from the germline V gene. V lost 2 bases, J lost 2 bases, and 8 bases stayed unmatched. This CDR3 reads CASSERTGGLSTKNIQYF. The CDR3 DNA sequence: TGTGCCAGCAGTGAAAGGACAGGGGGCTTATCGACCAAAAACATTCAGTACTTC.

The chain carries TRBV28 and TRBJ2-1, with D tentatively TRBD2 (5 bases). Trimming pared 5 bases from V and 5 bases from J, leaving 19 bases between. Germline V gives CDR1 MDHEN, CDR2 SYDVKM. CDR3 size: 16 residues. The CDR3 nucleotides read TGTGCCAGCAGTCCTACCGGGGAGTACGGGAACAATGAGCAGTTCTTC. Translation gives CASSPTGEYGNNEQFF. The full variable domain, rest sourced from reference TRBV28 and TRBJ2-1, is DVKVTQSSRYLVKRTGEKVFLECVQDMDHENMFWYRQDPGLGLRLIYFSYDVKMKEKGDIPEGYSVSREKKERFSLILESASTNQTSMYLCASSPTGEYGNNEQFFGPGTRLTVL.

This chain joins TRBV11-2 and TRBJ2-7; D is unresolved. Germline V gives CDR1 SGHAT, CDR2 FQNNGV. This CDR3 spans 13 amino acids. V was trimmed by 4 bases and J by 2 bases, leaving 9 bases between them. The CDR3 DNA sequence: TGTGCCAGCAGCTCCCCATTCCCCTACGAGCAGTACTTC. Its protein is CASSSPFPYEQYF.

This chain links TRBV19 with TRBJ1-2, with 9 bases identical to TRBD1. The CDR3 extends over 13 amino acids. Losses at the gene ends were 6 bases for V and 8 bases for J; bases not matched to a gene: 7. Germline assignment: CDR1 LNHDA and CDR2 SQIVND (reference sequence). CDR3: CASRATGGRGYTF. CDR3 bases: TGTGCCAGTAGGGCGACAGGGGGACGGGGCTACACCTTC.

The V call is TRBV6-2 or TRBV6-3, the J call TRBJ2-1; TRBD2 agrees at 8 bases. With 5 bases clipped from V and 12 bases from J, the junction kept 15 bases outside the gene matches. The CDR3 is 15 amino acids. Germline CDR1 reads MNHEY; CDR2 reads SVGEGT. In DNA, the CDR3 is TGTGCCAGCAGTCGAAGCGGGGGCGGCCAAGAAGGGCAGTTCTTC. Protein product: CASSRSGGGQEGQFF.

CDR3 sequence: CASTPTPYYEQYF. In nucleotides, the CDR3 is TGTGCCAGCACTCCTACTCCTTACTACGAGCAGTACTTC. The V and J genes are TRBV2 and TRBJ2-7; D not certain. In germline, CDR1 is SNHLY, CDR2 FYNNEI. The CDR3 runs to 13 residues. With 7 bases removed from V and 3 bases from J, the gap between germline ends came to 13 bases.

The chain couples TRBV19 to TRBJ1-2; D gene unclear. V was cut by 7 bases and J by 4 bases, with 19 bases left in between. There are 15 residues in the CDR3. Germline lookup yields CDR1 LNHDA and CDR2 SQIVND (reference sequence). In DNA, the CDR3 is TGTGCCAGTAACAAAAGACGGAGCCCGAGCTATGGCTACACCTTC. This codes for CASNKRRSPSYGYTF. Combining the CDR3 with reference TRBV19 and TRBJ1-2 gives the whole variable domain DGGITQSPKYLFRKEGQNVTLSCEQNLNHDAMYWYRQDPGQGLRLIYYSQIVNDFQKGDIAEGYSVSREKKESFPLTVTSAQKNPTAFYLCASNKRRSPSYGYTFGSGTRLTVV.

The chain uses TRBV28 and TRBJ2-1, with TRBD1 matching over 8 bases. The CDR3 is made up of 13 amino acids. CDR1 and CDR2 from the germline V gene are MDHEN and SYDVKM. After removal of 3 bases from V and 8 bases from J, the junction contained 3 bases not matched to a gene. CDR3 sequence: CASSFPTGDEQFF. CDR3 nucleotides: TGTGCCAGCAGTTTCCCGACAGGGGATGAGCAGTTCTTC.

This clone showed up just once. The J gene is TRBJ2-3, the V gene TRBV5-1; TRBD2 matches at 7 bases. This CDR3 is 16 amino acids long. Trimming cost V 0 bases and J 1 base; bases outside gene matches: 5. Germline V gene lookup returns CDR1 SGHRS and CDR2 YFSETQ. The CDR3 coding sequence is TGCGCCAGCAGCTTGGTGACTAGCCCGCGCACAGATACGCAGTATTTT. Protein sequence: CASSLVTSPRTDTQYF.

The genes are TRBV2 and TRBJ2-1; 13 bases are a match to TRBD2. Germline V gives CDR1 SNHLY, CDR2 FYNNEI. Trimming took 6 bases from V and 7 from J; bases not matched to a gene: 12. The CDR3 spans 17 residues. The CDR3 DNA is TGTGCCAGCAGGACCGGGACTAGCGGGGCCTCAAGGAATGAGCAGTTCTTC. Translation: CASRTGTSGASRNEQFF.

The gene calls are TRBV5-4 and TRBJ1-2; 9 positions agree with TRBD1. This CDR3 contains 14 residues. The germline CDR1 and CDR2 sequences are SGHNT and YYREEE (reference sequence). With V trimmed by 2 bases and J by 4 bases, 3 bases remained unmatched. CDR3 bases: TGTGCCAGCAGCTTCGGGACAGGGTCCTATGGCTACACCTTC. Translation: CASSFGTGSYGYTF. Based on the CDR3 plus reference TRBV5-4 and TRBJ1-2, the full variable domain is ETGVTQSPTHLIKTRGQQVTLRCSSQSGHNTVSWYQQALGQGPQFIFQYYREEENGRGNFPPRFSGLQFPNYSSELNVNALELDDSALYLCASSFGTGSYGYTFGSGTRLTVV.

The chain uses TRBV10-1 and TRBJ2-1; the match to TRBD1 covers 10 bases. With 7 bases clipped from V and 9 bases from J, the junction kept 6 bases outside the gene matches. Germline loops: CDR1 WNHNN, CDR2 SYGVQD (reference sequence). The CDR3 length is 13 residues. The DNA of the CDR3 is TGCGCCAGCAAGTTACGGACAGGGGGTGAGCAGTTCTTC. Translating it yields CASKLRTGGEQFF.

V usage is TRBV28 and J usage is TRBJ1-2, with D tentatively TRBD1 (6 bases). Per the germline V gene, CDR1 is MDHEN and CDR2 is SYDVKM. V shed 8 bases and J shed 8 bases, with 15 bases lying between them. The length of the CDR3 is 12 residues. CDR3 amino acids: CASLTQGNGYTF. Written as DNA, the CDR3 is TGTGCCAGCCTAACCCAGGGGAACGGCTACACCTTC.

This sequence joins TRBV3-1 (or the pseudogene TRBV3-2) and TRBJ1-6; the D is unclear. This CDR3 spans 13 amino acids. V lost 3 bases, J lost 7 bases, and 7 bases lay in between. From germline, CDR1 is LGHDT and CDR2 YNNKEL (reference sequence). CDR3 amino acids: CASSQAHNSPLHF. CDR3 bases: TGTGCCAGCAGCCAGGCCCACAATTCACCCCTCCACTTT.

The chain combines TRBV6-1 with TRBJ1-6, with 7 bases matching TRBD1. The V and J ends lost 2 bases and 8 bases, in that order; junction bases with no gene match: 15. The CDR3 extends over 18 amino acids. The V gene's germline CDR1 is MNHNS and CDR2 SASEGT. This CDR3 is CASSERQGSSRSHSPLHF. The DNA of the CDR3 is TGTGCCAGCAGTGAACGACAGGGATCTAGTCGTTCGCATTCACCCCTCCACTTT.

This clone was detected once. The CDR3 sequence: CAWSLARTGEDEQYF. CDR3 bases: TGTGCCTGGAGCCTGGCGAGGACAGGGGAGGACGAGCAGTACTTC. This chain connects TRBV30 to TRBJ2-7; 9 nucleotides align to TRBD1. Germline V gene sequence: CDR1 GTSNPN, CDR2 SVGIG (reference sequence). V shed 3 bases, J shed 5 bases, and the junction held 11 bases outside the gene matches. The CDR3 runs 15 residues.